This record covers a single T cell receptor (beta chain). Per the germline V gene, CDR1 is SGDLS and CDR2 is YYNGEE. This CDR3 region has 16 residues. The V end lost 0 bases, the J end lost 0 bases, and 12 bases lay between the germline ends. This entry is derived from a study of shared T cell receptors in the human thymus. The table came from immunoSEQ multiplex PCR; TCRdb's copy has only in-frame clones and leaves some out. The sample consists of approximately 490,000 clones, approximately 78% of them appearing once. This same sample was also taken into another study, of human thymus T cells. That source reports: Thymus tissue was removed during corrective cardiac surgery. Repertoires sampled from thymus and blood appeared biased in V and J gene usage. Related work showed strongly overlapping thymic repertoires across unrelated individuals.

Sequencing was done on a sample of thymocytes. The chain joins TRBV9 to TRBJ1-1; D is possibly TRBD1 (5 bases). This sequence originates from a boy in the first two years of life with a congenital heart defect. CDR3 nucleotide sequence: TGTGCCAGCAGCGTAGCTGGGGGGATGGTGAACACTGAAGCTTTCTTT. Translating it yields CASSVAGGMVNTEAFF.